This TCR beta chain was profiled in a study of monozygotic twins with inflammatory bowel disease. TCR libraries were prepared from around 3,800 ng total RNA each. From the 5' RACE reads, TCRdb lists one entry per CDR3 protein and no DNA. The table counts about 380,000 distinct CDR3 sequences; roughly 2.6% lies in the top ten. Whole blood without T cell sorting served as the source of isolated total RNA. Comment on this clonotype: The antigen remains undetermined.

Findings and caveats of the study: IBD patients share fewer clonotypes with other people than healthy twins do, especially with disease activity. Findings did not support one strong IBD-associated signal or clonotype.

CDR3 length: 15 residues. The germline V gene encodes CDR1 SGHRS and CDR2 YFSETQ. The sample taken for sequencing was blood. The rearrangement uses TRBV5-1 and TRBJ2-7; TCRdb reports TRBD1, a call that lacks DNA to check it against. This TCR came from a human donor with ulcerative colitis or Crohn's disease, or a healthy co-twin of an affected twin (not recorded which). CDR3 in amino acids: CASSVSGTPSYEQYF.